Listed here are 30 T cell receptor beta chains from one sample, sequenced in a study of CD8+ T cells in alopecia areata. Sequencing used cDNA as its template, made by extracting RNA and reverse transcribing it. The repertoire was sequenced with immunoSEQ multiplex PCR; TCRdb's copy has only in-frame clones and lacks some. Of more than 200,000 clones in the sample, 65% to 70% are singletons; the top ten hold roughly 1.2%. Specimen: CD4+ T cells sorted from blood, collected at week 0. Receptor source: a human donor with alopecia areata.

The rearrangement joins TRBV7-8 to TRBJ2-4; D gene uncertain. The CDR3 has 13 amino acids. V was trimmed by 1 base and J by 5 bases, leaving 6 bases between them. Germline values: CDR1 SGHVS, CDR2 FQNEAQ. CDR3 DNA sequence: TGTGCCAGCAGCTTAGGGGTACAAAACATTCAGTACTTC. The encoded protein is CASSLGVQNIQYF.

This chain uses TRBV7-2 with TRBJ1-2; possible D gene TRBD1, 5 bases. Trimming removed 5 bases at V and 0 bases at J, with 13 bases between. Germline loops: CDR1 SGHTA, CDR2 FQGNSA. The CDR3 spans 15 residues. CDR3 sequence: CASSPTGGANYGYTF. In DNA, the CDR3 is TGTGCCAGCAGCCCGACGGGGGGGGCTAACTATGGCTACACCTTC.

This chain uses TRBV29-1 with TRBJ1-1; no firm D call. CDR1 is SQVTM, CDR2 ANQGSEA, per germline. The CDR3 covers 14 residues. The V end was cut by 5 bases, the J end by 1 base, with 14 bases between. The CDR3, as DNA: TGCAGCGTTTTGCCCTGGGGTGCGAACACTGAAGCTTTCTTT. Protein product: CSVLPWGANTEAFF.

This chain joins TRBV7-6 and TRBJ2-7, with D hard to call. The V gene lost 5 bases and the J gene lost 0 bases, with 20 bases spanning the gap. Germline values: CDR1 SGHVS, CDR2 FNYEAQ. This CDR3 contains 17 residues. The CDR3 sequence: CASSDPHGKQSSYEQYF. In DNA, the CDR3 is TGTGCCAGCAGCGACCCCCATGGGAAGCAGAGCTCCTACGAGCAGTACTTC.

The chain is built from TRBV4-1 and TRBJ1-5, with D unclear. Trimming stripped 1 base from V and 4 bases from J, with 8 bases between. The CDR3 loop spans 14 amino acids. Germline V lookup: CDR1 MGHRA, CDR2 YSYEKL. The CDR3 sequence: CASSQVTVNQPQHF. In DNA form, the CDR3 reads TGCGCCAGCAGCCAAGTCACCGTTAATCAGCCCCAGCATTTT.

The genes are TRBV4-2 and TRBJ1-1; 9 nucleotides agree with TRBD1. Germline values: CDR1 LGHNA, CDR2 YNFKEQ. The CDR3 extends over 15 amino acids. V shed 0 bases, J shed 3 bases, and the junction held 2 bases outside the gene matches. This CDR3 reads CASSQEGQGDTEAFF. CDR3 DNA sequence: TGTGCCAGCAGCCAAGAGGGACAGGGAGACACTGAAGCTTTCTTT.

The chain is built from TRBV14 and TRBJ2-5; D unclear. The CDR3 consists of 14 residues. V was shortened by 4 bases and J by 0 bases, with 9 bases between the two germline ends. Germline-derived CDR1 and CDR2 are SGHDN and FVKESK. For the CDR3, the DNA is TGTGCCAGCAGCCCCGGCCTGTACCAAGAGACCCAGTACTTC. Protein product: CASSPGLYQETQYF.

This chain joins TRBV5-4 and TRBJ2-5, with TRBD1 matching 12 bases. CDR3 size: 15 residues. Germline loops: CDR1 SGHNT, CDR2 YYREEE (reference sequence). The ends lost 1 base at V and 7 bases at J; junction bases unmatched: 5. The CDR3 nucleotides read TGTGCCAGCAGCTTGCCGGGACAGGGGGCCGGGACCCAGTACTTC. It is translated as CASSLPGQGAGTQYF.

The CDR3 sequence: CASSSSSSGELFF. The CDR3 DNA reads as TGTGCCAGCAGTTCCAGTTCATCCGGGGAGCTGTTTTTT. The chain links TRBV6-5 to TRBJ2-2; no clear D. This CDR3 spans 13 amino acids. Trimming removed 4 bases at V and 6 bases at J, with 9 bases between. The germline gives CDR1 MNHEY, CDR2 SVGAGI.

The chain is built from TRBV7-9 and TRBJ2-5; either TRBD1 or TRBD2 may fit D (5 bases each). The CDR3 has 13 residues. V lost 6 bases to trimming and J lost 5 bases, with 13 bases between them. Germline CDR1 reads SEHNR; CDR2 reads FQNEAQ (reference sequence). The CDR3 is CASSRAREETQYF. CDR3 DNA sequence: TGTGCCAGCAGTCGGGCCAGGGAGGAGACCCAGTACTTC.

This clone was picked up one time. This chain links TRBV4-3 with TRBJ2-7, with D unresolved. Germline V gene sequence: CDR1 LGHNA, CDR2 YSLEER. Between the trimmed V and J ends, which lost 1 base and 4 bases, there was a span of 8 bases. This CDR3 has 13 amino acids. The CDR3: CASSQAHEYEQYF. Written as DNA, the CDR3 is TGCGCCAGCAGCCAAGCTCACGAGTACGAGCAGTACTTC.

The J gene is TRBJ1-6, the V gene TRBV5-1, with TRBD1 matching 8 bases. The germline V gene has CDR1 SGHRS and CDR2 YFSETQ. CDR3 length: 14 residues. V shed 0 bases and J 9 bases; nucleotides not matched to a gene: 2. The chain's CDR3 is CASSLDDRGSPLHF. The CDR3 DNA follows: TGCGCCAGCAGCTTGGACGACAGGGGTTCACCCCTCCACTTT. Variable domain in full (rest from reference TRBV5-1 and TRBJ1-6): KAGVTQTPRYLIKTRGQQVTLSCSPISGHRSVSWYQQTPGQGLQFLFEYFSETQRNKGNFPGRFSGRQFSNSRSEMNVSTLELGDSALYLCASSLDDRGSPLHFGNGTRLTVT.

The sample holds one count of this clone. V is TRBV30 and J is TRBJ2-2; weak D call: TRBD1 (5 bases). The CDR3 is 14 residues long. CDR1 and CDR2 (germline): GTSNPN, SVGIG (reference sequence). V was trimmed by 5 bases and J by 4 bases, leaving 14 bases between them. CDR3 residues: CAWQGVLVTGELFF. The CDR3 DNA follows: TGTGCCTGGCAAGGGGTTCTCGTCACCGGGGAGCTGTTTTTT.

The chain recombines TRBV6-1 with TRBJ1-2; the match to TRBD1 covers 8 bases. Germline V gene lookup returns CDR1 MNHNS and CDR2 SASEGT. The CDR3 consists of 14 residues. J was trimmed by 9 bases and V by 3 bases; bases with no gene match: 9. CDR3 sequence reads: CASSEDRALQRYTF. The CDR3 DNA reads TGTGCCAGCAGTGAGGACAGGGCGCTCCAACGCTACACCTTC.

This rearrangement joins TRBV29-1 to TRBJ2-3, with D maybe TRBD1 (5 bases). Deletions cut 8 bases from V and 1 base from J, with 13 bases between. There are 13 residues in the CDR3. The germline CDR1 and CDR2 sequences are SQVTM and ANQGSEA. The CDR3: CSTGHLGTDTQYF. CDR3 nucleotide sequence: TGCAGCACCGGACACCTGGGCACAGATACGCAGTATTTT.

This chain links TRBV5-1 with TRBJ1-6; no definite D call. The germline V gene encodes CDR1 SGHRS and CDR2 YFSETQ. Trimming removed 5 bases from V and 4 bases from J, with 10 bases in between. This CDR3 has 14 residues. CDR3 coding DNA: TGCGCCAGCAGGGGCACACAGTATAATTCACCCCTCCACTTT. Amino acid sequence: CASRGTQYNSPLHF.

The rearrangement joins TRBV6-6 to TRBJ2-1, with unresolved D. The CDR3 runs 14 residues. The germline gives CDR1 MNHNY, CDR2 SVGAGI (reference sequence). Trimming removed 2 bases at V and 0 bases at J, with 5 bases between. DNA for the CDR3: TGTGCCAGCAGTTACGGGGACTCCTACAATGAGCAGTTCTTC. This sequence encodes CASSYGDSYNEQFF.

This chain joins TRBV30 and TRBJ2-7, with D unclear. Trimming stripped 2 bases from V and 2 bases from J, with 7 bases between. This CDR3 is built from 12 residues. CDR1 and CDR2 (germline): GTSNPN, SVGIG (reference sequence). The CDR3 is CAWSQQPYEQYF. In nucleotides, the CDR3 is TGTGCCTGGAGTCAGCAGCCCTACGAGCAGTACTTC.

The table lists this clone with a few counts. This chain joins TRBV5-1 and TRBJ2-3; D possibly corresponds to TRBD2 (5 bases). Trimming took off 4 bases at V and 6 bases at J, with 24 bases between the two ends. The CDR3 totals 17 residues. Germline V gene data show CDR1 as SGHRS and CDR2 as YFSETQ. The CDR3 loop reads CASSQGLLLRDSDTQYF. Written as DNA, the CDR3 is TGCGCCAGCAGCCAAGGACTCCTTCTCCGAGATTCGGATACGCAGTATTTT. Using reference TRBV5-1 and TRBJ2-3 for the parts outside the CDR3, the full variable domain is KAGVTQTPRYLIKTRGQQVTLSCSPISGHRSVSWYQQTPGQGLQFLFEYFSETQRNKGNFPGRFSGRQFSNSRSEMNVSTLELGDSALYLCASSQGLLLRDSDTQYFGPGTRLTVL.

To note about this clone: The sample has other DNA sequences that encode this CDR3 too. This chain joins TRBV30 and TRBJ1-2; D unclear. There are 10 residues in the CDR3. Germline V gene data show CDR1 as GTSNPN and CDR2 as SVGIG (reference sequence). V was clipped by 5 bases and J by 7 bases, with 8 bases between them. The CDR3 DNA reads TGTGCCTGGCGAACGGGTGGCTACACCTTC. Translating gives CAWRTGGYTF.

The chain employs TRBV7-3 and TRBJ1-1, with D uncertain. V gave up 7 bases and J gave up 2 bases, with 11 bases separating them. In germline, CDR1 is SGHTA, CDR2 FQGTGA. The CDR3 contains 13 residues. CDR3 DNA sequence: TGTGCCAGCAAATTCGACCGTAACACTGAAGCTTTCTTT. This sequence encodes CASKFDRNTEAFF.

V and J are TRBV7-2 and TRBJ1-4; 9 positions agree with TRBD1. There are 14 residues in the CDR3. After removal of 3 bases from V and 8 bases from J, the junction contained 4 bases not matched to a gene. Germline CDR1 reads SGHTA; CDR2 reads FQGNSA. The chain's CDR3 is CASSFDRGNEKLFF. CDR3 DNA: TGTGCCAGCAGCTTTGACAGGGGGAACGAAAAACTGTTTTTT.

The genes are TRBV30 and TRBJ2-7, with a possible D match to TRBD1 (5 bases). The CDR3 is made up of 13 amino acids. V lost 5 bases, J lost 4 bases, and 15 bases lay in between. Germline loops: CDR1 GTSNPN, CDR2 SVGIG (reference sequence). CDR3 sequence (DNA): TGTGCCTGGGGGGCAGGTTTAAGTTACGAGCAGTACTTC. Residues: CAWGAGLSYEQYF.

For the CDR3, the DNA is TGTGCCAGCAGCTCGGACAGGGGACCCCCTGGGGCCAACGTCCTGACTTTC. As protein: CASSSDRGPPGANVLTF. The chain joins TRBV7-8 to TRBJ2-6; 9 positions agree with TRBD1. Germline V gene sequence: CDR1 SGHVS, CDR2 FQNEAQ. The CDR3 length is 17 residues. J lost 2 bases, V lost 4 bases, and 6 bases had no gene match.

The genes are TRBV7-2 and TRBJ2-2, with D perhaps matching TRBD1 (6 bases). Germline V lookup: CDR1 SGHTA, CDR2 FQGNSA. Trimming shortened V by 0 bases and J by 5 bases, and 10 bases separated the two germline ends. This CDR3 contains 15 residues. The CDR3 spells CASSLAGALTGELFF. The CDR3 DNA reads TGTGCCAGCAGCTTAGCGGGGGCGCTTACCGGGGAGCTGTTTTTT.

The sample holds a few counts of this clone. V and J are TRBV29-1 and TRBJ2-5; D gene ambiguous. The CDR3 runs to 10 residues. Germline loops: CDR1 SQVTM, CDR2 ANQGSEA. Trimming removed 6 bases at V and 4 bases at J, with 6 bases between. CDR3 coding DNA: TGCAGCGTGATGGTAGAGACCCAGTACTTC. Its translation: CSVMVETQYF.

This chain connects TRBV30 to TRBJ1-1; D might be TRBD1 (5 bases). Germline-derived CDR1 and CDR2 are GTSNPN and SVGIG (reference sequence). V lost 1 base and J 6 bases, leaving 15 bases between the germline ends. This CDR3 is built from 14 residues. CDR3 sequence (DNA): TGTGCCTGGAGTGGTCAGGGTAGTTTGCCTGAAGCTTTCTTT. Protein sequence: CAWSGQGSLPEAFF.

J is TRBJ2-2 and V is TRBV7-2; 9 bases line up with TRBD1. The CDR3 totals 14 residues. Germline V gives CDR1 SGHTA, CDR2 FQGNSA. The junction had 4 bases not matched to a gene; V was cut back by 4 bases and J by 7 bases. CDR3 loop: CASSSQGAGGELFF. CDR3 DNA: TGTGCCAGCAGCTCACAGGGGGCTGGCGGGGAGCTGTTTTTT.

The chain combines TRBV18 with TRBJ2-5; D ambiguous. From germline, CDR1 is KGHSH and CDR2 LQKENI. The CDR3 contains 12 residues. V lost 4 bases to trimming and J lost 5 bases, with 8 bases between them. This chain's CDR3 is CASSLERETQYF. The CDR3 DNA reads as TGTGCCAGCTCACTCGAAAGGGAGACCCAGTACTTC.

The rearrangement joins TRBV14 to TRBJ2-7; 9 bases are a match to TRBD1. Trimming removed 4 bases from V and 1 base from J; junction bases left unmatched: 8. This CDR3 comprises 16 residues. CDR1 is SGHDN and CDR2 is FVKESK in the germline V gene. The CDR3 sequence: CASSLTPGQGSYEQYF. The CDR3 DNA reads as TGTGCCAGCAGCCTTACCCCGGGACAGGGTTCCTACGAGCAGTACTTC.